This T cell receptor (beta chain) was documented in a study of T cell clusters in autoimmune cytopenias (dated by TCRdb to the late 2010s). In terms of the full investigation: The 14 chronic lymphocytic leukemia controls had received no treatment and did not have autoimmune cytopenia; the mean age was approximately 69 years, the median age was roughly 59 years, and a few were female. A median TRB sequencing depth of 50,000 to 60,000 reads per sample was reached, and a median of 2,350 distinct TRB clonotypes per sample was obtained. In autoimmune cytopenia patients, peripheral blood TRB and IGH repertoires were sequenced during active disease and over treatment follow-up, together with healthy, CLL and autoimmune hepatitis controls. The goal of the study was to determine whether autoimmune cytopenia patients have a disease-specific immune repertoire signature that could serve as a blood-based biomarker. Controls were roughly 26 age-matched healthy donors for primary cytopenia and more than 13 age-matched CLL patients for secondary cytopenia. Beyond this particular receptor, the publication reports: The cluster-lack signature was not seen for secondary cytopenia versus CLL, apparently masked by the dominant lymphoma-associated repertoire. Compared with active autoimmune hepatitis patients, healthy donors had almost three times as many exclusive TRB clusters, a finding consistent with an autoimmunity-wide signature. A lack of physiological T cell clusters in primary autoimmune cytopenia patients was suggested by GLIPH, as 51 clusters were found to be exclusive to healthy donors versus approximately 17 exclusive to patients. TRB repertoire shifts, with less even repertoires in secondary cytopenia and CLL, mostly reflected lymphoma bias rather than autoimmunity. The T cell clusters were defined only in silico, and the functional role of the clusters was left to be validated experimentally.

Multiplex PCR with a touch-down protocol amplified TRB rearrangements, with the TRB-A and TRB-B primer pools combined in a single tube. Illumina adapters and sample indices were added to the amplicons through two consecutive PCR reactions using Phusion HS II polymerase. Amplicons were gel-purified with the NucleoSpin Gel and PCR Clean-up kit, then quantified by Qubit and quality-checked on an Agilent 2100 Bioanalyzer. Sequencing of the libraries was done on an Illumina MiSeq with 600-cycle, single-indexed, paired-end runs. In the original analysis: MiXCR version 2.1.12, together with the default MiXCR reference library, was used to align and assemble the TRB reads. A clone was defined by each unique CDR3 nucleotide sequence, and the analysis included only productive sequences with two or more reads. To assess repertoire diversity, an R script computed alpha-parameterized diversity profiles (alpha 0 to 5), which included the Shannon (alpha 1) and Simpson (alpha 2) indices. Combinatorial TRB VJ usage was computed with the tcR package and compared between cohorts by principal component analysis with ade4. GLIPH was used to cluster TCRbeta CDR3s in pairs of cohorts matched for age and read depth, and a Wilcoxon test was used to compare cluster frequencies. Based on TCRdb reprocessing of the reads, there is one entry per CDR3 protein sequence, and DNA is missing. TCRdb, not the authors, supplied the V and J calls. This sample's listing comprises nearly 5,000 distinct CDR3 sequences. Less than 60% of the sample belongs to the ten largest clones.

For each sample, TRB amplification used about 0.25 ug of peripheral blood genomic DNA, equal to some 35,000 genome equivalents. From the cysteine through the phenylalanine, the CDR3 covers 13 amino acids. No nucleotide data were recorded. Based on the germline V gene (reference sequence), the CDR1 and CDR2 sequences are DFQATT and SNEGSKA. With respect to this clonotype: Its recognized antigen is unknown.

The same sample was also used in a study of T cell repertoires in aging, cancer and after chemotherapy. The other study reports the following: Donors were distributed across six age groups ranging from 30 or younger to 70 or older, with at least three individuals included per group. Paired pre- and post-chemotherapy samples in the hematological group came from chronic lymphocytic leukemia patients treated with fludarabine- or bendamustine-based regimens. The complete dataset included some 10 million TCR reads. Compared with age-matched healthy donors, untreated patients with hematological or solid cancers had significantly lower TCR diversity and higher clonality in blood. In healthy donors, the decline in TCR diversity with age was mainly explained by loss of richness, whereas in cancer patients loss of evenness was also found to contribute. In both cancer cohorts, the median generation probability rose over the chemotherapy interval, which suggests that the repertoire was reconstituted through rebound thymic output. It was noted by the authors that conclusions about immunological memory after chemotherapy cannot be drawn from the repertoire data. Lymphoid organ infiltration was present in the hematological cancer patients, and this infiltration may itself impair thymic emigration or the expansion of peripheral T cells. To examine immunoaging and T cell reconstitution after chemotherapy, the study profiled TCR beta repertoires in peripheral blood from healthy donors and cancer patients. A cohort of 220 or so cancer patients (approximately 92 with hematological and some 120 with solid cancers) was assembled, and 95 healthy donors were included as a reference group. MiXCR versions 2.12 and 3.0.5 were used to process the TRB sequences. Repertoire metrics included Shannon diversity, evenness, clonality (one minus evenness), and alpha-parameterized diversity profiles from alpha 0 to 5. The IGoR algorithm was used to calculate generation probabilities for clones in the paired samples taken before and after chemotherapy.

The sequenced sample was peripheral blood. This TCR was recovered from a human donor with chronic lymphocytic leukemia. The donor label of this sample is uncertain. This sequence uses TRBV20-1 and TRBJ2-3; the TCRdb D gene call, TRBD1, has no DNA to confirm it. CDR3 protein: CSGAGQGLDTQYF.